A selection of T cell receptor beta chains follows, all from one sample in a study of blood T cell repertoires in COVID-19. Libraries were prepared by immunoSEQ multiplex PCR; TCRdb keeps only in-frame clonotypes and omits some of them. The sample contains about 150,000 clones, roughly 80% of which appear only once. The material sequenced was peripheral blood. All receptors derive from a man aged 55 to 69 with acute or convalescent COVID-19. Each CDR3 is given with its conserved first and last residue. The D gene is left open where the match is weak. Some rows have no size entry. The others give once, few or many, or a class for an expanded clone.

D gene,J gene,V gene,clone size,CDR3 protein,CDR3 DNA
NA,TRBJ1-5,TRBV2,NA,CASSTDTGFTSNQPQHF,TGTGCCAGCAGCACTGACACAGGGTTTACAAGCAATCAGCCCCAGCATTTT
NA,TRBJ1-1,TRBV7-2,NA,CASSPWAGNTEAFF,TGTGCCAGCAGCCCCTGGGCCGGGAACACTGAAGCTTTCTTT
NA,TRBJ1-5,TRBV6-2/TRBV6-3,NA,CASSTASISNQPQHF,TGTGCCAGCAGTACCGCGTCTATTAGCAATCAGCCCCAGCATTTT
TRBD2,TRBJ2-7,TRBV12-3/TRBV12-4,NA,CASRGAGVGEQYF,TGTGCCAGCAGAGGAGCGGGAGTGGGTGAGCAGTACTTC
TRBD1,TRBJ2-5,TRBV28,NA,CASRAPGGSGETQYF,TGTGCCAGCAGAGCCCCAGGGGGCTCTGGAGAGACCCAGTACTTC
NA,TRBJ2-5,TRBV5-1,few,CASSLASIEEFPQETQYF,TGCGCCAGCAGCTTGGCCTCCATTGAAGAGTTCCCACAAGAGACCCAGTACTTC
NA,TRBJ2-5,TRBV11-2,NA,CASSSRRGEVRGTQYF,TGTGCCAGCAGCTCCAGGAGGGGCGAGGTTCGGGGGACCCAGTACTTC
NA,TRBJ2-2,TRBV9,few,CASSVAGASNTGELFF,TGTGCCAGCAGCGTAGCTGGGGCCTCGAACACCGGGGAGCTGTTTTTT
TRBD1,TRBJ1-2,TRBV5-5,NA,CASSHGTASNYGYTF,TGTGCCAGCAGCCACGGGACAGCCAGTAACTATGGCTACACCTTC
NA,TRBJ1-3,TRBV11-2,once,CASSLDSRPVGNTIYF,TGTGCCAGCAGCTTAGACTCCAGGCCGGTTGGAAACACCATATATTTT
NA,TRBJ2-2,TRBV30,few,CAWSVIRGTGELFF,TGTGCCTGGAGTGTAATCCGGGGAACCGGGGAGCTGTTTTTT
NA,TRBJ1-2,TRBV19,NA,CASSPDGLPGYTF,TGTGCCAGTAGCCCCGACGGACTTCCCGGCTACACCTTC
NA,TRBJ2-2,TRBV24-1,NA,CATSLGAGELFF,TGTGCCACCAGTCTAGGGGCCGGGGAGCTGTTTTTT
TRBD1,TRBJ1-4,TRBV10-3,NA,CAISESPGGWEKLFF,TGTGCCATCAGTGAGTCCCCAGGGGGCTGGGAAAAACTGTTTTTT
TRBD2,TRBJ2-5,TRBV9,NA,CASSAGTSGIPGRETQYF,TGTGCCAGCAGCGCCGGGACTAGCGGAATCCCTGGGAGGGAGACCCAGTACTTC
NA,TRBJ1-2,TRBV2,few,CASSHDSPYGYTF,TGTGCCAGCAGTCATGACAGCCCTTATGGCTACACCTTC
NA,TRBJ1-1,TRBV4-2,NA,CASSQDILGGGRAFF,TGTGCCAGCAGCCAAGATATTTTGGGGGGAGGTAGAGCTTTCTTT
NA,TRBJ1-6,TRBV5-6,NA,CASSLRRGGNSPLHF,TGTGCCAGCAGCTTGAGGCGGGGAGGTAATTCACCCCTCCACTTT
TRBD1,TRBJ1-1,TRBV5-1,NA,CASSFTGGDTKAFF,TGCGCCAGCAGCTTCACAGGGGGGGACACTAAAGCTTTCTTT
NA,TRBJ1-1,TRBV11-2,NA,CASSRAGVNTEAFF,TGTGCCAGCAGCCGAGCCGGGGTGAACACTGAAGCTTTCTTT
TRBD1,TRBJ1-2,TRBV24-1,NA,CATSDSGQVYGYTF,TGTGCCACCAGTGATTCGGGACAGGTCTATGGCTACACCTTC